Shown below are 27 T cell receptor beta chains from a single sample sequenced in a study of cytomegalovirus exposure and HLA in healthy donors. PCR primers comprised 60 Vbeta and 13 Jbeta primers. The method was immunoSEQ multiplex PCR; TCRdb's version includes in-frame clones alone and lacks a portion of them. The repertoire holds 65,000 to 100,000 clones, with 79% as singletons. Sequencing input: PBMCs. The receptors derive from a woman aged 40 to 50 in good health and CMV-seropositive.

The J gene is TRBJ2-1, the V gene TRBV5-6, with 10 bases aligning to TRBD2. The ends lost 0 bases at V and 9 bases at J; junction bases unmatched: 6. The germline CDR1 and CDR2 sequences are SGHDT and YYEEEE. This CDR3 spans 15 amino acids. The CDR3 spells CASSLVGGLAIEQFF. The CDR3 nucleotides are TGTGCCAGCAGCTTGGTTGGGGGACTAGCGATTGAGCAGTTCTTC.

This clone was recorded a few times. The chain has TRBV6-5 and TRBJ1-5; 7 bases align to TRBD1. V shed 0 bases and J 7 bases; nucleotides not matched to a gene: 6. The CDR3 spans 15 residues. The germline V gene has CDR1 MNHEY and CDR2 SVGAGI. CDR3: CASSYSRTGEQPQHF. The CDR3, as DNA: TGTGCCAGCAGTTACTCGAGGACAGGAGAACAGCCCCAGCATTTT.

The CDR3 region is CASSTDRVSGYTF. Written as DNA, the CDR3 is TGTGCCAGCTCGACCGACAGGGTGTCTGGCTACACCTTC. J is TRBJ1-2 and V is TRBV2; 7 bases are shared with TRBD1. J gave up 7 bases and V 8 bases, and 10 bases lay outside the gene matches. Germline V gene data show CDR1 as SNHLY and CDR2 as FYNNEI. The CDR3 totals 13 residues. Combining the CDR3 with reference TRBV2 and TRBJ1-2 gives the whole variable domain EPEVTQTPSHQVTQMGQEVILRCVPISNHLYFYWYRQILGQKVEFLVSFYNNEISEKSEIFDDQFSVERPDGSNFTLKIRSTKLEDSAMYFCASSTDRVSGYTFGSGTRLTVV.

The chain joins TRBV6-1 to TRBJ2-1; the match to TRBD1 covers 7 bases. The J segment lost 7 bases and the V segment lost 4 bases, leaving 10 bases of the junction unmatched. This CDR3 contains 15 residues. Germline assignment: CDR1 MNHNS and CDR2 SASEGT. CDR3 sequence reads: CASSGQGQVGNEQFF. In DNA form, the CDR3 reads TGTGCCAGCAGTGGCCAAGGACAGGTCGGGAATGAGCAGTTCTTC.

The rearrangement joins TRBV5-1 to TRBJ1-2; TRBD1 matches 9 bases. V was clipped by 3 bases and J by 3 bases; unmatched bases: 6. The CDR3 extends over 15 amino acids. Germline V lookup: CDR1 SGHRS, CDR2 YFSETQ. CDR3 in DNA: TGCGCCAGCAGCTCCGGGACAGGGCGGCACTATGGCTACACCTTC. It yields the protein CASSSGTGRHYGYTF.

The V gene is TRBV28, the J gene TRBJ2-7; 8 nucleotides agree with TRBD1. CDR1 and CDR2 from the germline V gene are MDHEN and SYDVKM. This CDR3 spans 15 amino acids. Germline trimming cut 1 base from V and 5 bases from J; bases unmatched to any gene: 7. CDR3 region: CASSLFQDRDNEQYF. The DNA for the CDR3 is TGTGCCAGCAGTTTATTCCAGGACAGGGACAACGAGCAGTACTTC.

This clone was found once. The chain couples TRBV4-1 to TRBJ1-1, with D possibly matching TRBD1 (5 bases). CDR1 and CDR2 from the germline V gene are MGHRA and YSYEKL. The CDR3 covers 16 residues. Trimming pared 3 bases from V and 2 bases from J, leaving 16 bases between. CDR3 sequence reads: CASSHNLGRGNTEAFF. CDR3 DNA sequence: TGCGCCAGCAGCCACAATCTGGGGCGGGGCAACACTGAAGCTTTCTTT.

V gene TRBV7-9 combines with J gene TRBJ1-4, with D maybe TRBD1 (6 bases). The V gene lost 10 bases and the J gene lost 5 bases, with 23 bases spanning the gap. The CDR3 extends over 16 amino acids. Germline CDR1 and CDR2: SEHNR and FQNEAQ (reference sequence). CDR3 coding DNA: TGTGCCACCTCCACCCCTCCCGGGGGGCGCAATGAAAAACTGTTTTTT. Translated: CATSTPPGGRNEKLFF.

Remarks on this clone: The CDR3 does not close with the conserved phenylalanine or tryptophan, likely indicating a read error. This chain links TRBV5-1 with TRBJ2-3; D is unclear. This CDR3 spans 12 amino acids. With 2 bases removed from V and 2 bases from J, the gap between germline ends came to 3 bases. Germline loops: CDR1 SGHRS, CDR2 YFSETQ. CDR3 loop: CASSFPTDTQYV. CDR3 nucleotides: TGCGCCAGCAGCTTCCCCACAGATACGCAGTATGTT.

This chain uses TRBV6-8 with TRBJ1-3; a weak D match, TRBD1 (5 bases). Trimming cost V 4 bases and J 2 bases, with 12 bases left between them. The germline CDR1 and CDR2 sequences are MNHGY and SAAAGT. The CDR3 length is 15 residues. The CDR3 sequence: CASSSHVGAGNTIYF. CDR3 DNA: TGTGCCAGCAGTTCCCACGTAGGGGCTGGAAACACCATATATTTT.

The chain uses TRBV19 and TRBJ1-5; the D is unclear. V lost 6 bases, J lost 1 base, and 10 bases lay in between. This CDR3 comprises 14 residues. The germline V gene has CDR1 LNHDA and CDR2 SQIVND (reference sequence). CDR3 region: CASRLTGSNQPQHF. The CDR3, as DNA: TGTGCCAGTAGACTGACGGGGAGCAATCAGCCCCAGCATTTT.

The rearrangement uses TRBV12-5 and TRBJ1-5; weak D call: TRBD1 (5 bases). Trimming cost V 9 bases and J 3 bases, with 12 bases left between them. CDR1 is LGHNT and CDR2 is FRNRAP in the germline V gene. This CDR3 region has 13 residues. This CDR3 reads CASRTGDNQPQHF. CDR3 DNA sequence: TGTGCTAGCCGGACGGGGGACAATCAGCCCCAGCATTTT. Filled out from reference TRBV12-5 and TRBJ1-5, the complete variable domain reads DARVTQTPRHKVTEMGQEVTMRCQPILGHNTVFWYRQTMMQGLELLAYFRNRAPLDDSGMPKDRFSAEMPDATLATLKIQPSEPRDSAVYFCASRTGDNQPQHFGDGTRLSIL.

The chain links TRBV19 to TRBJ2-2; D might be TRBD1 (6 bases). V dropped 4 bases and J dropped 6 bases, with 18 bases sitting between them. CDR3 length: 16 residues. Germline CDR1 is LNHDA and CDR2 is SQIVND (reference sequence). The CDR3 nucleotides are TGTGCCAGTAGTAGGGGGCTTCTTCCCACCCCCGGGGAGCTGTTTTTT. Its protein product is CASSRGLLPTPGELFF.

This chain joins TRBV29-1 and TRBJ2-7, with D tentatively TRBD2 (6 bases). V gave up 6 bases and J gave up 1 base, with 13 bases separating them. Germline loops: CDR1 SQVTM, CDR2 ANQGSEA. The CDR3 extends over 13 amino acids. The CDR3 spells CSVREISSYEQYF. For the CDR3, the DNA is TGCAGCGTCCGGGAGATCTCTTCCTACGAGCAGTACTTC.

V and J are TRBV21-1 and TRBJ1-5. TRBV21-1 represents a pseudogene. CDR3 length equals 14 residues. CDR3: CARFPWGGDQPQHF. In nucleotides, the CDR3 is TGTGCCAGATTTCCCTGGGGGGGTGATCAGCCCCAGCATTTT.

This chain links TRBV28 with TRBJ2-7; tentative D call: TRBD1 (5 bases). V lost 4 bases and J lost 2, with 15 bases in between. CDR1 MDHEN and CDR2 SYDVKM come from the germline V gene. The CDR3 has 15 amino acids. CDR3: CASSSTDIPAYEQYF. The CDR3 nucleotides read TGTGCCAGCAGTTCCACGGACATTCCCGCCTACGAGCAGTACTTC.

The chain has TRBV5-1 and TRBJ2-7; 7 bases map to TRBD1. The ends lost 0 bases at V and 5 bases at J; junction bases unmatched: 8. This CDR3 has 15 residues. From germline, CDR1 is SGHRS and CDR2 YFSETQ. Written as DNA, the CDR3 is TGCGCCAGCAGCTTGGATTGGCGAGGGGGCCACGAGCAGTACTTC. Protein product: CASSLDWRGGHEQYF.

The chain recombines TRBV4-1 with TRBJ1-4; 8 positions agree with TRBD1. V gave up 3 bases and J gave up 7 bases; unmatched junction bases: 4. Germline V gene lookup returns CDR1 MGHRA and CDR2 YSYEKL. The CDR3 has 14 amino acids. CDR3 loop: CASSQGQVGEKLFF. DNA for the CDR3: TGCGCCAGCAGCCAGGGACAGGTTGGTGAAAAACTGTTTTTT.

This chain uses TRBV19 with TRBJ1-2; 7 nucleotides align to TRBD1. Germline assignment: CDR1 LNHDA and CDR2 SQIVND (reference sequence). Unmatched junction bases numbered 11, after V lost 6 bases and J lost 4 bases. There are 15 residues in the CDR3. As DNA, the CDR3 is TGTGCCAGTAGCGATCCGGGACAGACCTTCTATGGCTACACCTTC. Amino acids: CASSDPGQTFYGYTF.

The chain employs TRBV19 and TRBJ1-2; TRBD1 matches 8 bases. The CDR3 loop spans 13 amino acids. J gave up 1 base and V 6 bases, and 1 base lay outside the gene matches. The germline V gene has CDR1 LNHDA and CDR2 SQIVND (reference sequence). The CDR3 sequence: CASRGQGNYGYTF. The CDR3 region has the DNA TGTGCCAGTAGAGGACAGGGTAACTATGGCTACACCTTC.

The DNA for the CDR3 is TGTGCCAGTAGTATCGGCGGGAGGGCCCTCGAGCAGTACTTC. Translation gives CASSIGGRALEQYF. The rearrangement links TRBV19 to TRBJ2-7; 9 bases match TRBD2. From germline, CDR1 is LNHDA and CDR2 SQIVND (reference sequence). V shed 3 bases, J shed 6 bases, and the junction held 6 bases outside the gene matches. The CDR3 is 14 amino acids.

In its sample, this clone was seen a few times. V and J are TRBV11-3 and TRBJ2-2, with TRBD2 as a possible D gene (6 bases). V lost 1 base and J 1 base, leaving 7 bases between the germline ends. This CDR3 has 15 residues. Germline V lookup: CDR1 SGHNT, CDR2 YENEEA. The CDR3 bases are TGTGCCAGCAGCTTAGGGGGACTGAACACCGGGGAGCTGTTTTTT. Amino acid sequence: CASSLGGLNTGELFF.

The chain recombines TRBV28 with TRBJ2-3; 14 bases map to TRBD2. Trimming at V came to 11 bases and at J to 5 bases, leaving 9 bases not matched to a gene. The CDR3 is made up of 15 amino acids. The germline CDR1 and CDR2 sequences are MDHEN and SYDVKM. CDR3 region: CAGGTSGRSIDTQYF. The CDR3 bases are TGTGCCGGGGGGACTAGCGGGAGATCAATAGATACGCAGTATTTT. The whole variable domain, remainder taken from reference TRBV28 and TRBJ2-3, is DVKVTQSSRYLVKRTGEKVFLECVQDMDHENMFWYRQDPGLGLRLIYFSYDVKMKEKGDIPEGYSVSREKKERFSLILESASTNQTSMYLCAGGTSGRSIDTQYFGPGTRLTVL.

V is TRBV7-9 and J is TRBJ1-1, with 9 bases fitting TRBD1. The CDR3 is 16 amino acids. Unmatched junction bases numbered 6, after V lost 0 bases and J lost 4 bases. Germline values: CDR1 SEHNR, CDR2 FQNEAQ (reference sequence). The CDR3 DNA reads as TGTGCCAGCAGCTTAGCGGGGACAGGGCCGGGCACTGAAGCTTTCTTT. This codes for CASSLAGTGPGTEAFF. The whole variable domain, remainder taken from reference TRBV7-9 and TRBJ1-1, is DTGVSQNPRHKITKRGQNVTFRCDPISEHNRLYWYRQTLGQGPEFLTYFQNEAQLEKSRLLSDRFSAERPKGSFSTLEIQRTEQGDSAMYLCASSLAGTGPGTEAFFGQGTRLTVV.

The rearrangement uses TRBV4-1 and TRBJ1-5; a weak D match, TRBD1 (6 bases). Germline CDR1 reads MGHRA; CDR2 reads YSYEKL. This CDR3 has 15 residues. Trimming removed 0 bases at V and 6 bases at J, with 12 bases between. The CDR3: CASSQDEGGGQPQHF. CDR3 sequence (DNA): TGCGCCAGCAGCCAAGATGAAGGGGGGGGTCAGCCCCAGCATTTT.

CDR3 DNA: TGTGCCAGCAGCCATGGTGGCCCCAGAGCTTTCTTT. Translation gives CASSHGGPRAFF. This rearrangement joins TRBV11-3 to TRBJ1-1; D is undetermined. The CDR3 runs to 12 residues. V was shortened by 5 bases and J by 10 bases, with 14 bases between the two germline ends. Looked up from germline, CDR1 is SGHNT and CDR2 is YENEEA.

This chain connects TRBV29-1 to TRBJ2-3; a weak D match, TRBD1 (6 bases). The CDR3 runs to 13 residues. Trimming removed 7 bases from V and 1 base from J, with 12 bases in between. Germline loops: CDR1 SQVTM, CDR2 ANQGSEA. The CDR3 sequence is CSGGQIGTDTQYF. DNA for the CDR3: TGCAGCGGAGGACAGATCGGCACAGATACGCAGTATTTT.